Following are 2 T cell receptor beta chains from one sample sequenced in a study of blood T cell repertoires in COVID-19. TCRdb's copy holds only in-frame clones and misses some; the assay was immunoSEQ multiplex PCR. There are under 50,000 clones in the sample; 90% occur only once, and around 19% lies in the top ten. The sample was peripheral blood. These receptors were collected from a man between 65 and 79 years old with active COVID-19.

This clone showed up just once. This rearrangement joins TRBV28 to TRBJ2-7, with 10 positions matching TRBD1. The CDR3 has 15 amino acids. V lost 6 bases and J lost 5; bases outside the gene matches: 10. The germline gives CDR1 MDHEN, CDR2 SYDVKM. Here the CDR3 DNA reads TGTGCCAGCAGCTCCCCGACAGGGGGCGAGAACGAGCAGTACTTC. This encodes CASSSPTGGENEQYF.

The V and J genes are TRBV19 and TRBJ2-7; 12 bases align to TRBD1. The CDR3 extends over 15 amino acids. The ends lost 5 bases at V and 4 bases at J; junction bases unmatched: 6. The V gene's germline CDR1 is LNHDA and CDR2 SQIVND (reference sequence). The CDR3 loop is CASSLGTGGKYEQYF. For the CDR3, the DNA is TGTGCCAGTAGTCTCGGGACAGGGGGCAAATACGAGCAGTACTTC.